This T cell receptor (beta chain) was profiled in a study of T cell clonotyping in hematopoietic cell transplantation. On this clone itself: Its antigen is not identified.

Study findings and constraints: Graft donor and pretransplant recipient Inverse Simpson Index values predicted broader posttransplant TCR diversity. After transplant, recipient diversity fell while pathologically expanded clonotypes grew through day 180.

Profiling relied on immunoSEQ multiplex PCR, and the TCRdb table lists in-frame clones only, not all of them. This sample carries tens of thousands of clones, roughly 92% of them seen once, and the ten largest clones take roughly 0.85%. V lost 0 bases to trimming and J lost 2 bases, with 8 bases between them. This CDR3 contains 15 residues. Germline-derived CDR1 and CDR2 are LNHNV and YYDKDF (reference sequence). Sequencing input: peripheral blood mononuclear cells. This sequence was found in a woman aged 45 to 65 in good health. Some clones in this sample may be carry-over from other donors' samples. The V call is TRBV15, the J call TRBJ1-5; D remains ambiguous. DNA for the CDR3: TGTGCCACCAGCAGAGATCCTAGGGGCAATCAGCCCCAGCATTTT. Its translation: CATSRDPRGNQPQHF.